This TCR beta chain originates from a study of T cells in women clearing cervical HPV infection listed by TCRdb under 2018. For the wider study: Cases were roughly 23 women with histologically confirmed HPV16-related CIN3 or worse, including a couple of invasive cancers. The parent cohort enrolled 10,000 to 11,000 women aged 18 or older in Guanacaste, Costa Rica, in about 1993 to 1994 and followed the women for about 7 years. The exploratory proof-of-principle case-control study was nested within the Guanacaste HPV Natural History Study in Costa Rica and compared TCR repertoires across cervical HPV16 outcomes. Cases and controls were matched on age within five years and on year of sample collection. Since HLA typing was available for only a few women, HLA type could not be ruled out as a confounder. Case blood was taken at the visit when the lesion was first identified, whereas control blood was taken when infection was no longer detected. Among cases, blood sampling came a median of 149 days after lesion detection, with an interquartile range of roughly 85 to 200 days. Five blinded duplicates per group were added as quality controls, so that approximately 60 samples were obtained: about 50 participants and some 10 replicates. A median age of around 30 years was observed in cases versus less than 40 in controls, and no significant differences in baseline characteristics were found. The 25 or so controls were women who cleared a single incident HPV16 infection within 12 months without developing precancer or cancer. Results and caveats for the whole study, not just this receptor: By combining richness with V gene abundances, random forest classifiers separated cases from controls with an estimated AUC of under 0.85. Cases had lower TRBV6-7 relative abundance than controls (approximately 0.11% versus 0.16%; Bonferroni P = 0.0008). Across sequencing depths, CIN3+ cases showed significantly higher TCR repertoire richness than controls, but evenness did not differ between the groups. Whether associations preceded infection or resulted from infection could not be shown with the cross-sectional design, and effector/memory subsets and HPV-specific T cells were not isolated. Because the number of T cells in each sample was unknown, differences in richness could reflect differing T-cell content rather than repertoire biology.

TCR beta CDR3 regions were amplified by multiplex PCR using the immunoSEQ assay from an average of approximately 1,200 ng genomic DNA per sample. Primer bias was corrected in the assay by using a complete synthetic TCR repertoire to establish an amplification baseline. The amplicons were sequenced using the Illumina platform. Per the authors' processing: Error correction of the sequences involved clustering with frequency ratios plus a modified nearest-neighbor algorithm, after which the sequences were analyzed in the immunoSEQ Analyzer using IMGT gene definitions. At each rarefaction depth, TCR richness and evenness were averaged across 20 rarefaction repeats, and samples with fewer sequences than that depth were excluded. Wilcoxon rank sum tests with FDR correction were used to compare relative abundances of V, D and J genes between the groups. For the blinded duplicates, the intraclass correlation was roughly 96% for TCR richness and averaged roughly 79% across around 61 gene segments. The immuneACCESS repertoire file appears here via TCRdb, limited to in-frame rearrangements. These files lack a portion of the clones; in checked studies, under half of the deficit traces to unresolved V genes, and the cause of the others is not known. Clonal size and the V and J genes are those of that table, whereas D and trimming came from the DNA. The table kept for this sample lists 15,000 or so clones. Of the sample, about 7% falls within the top ten clones.

Every participant had a single incident cervical HPV16 infection, and women with prevalent HPV16 infections were excluded. Cervical HPV DNA was detected with MY09/MY11 PCR, and genotyping was done with dot-blot hybridization. About 14 mL of heparinized blood were centrifuged, and the buffy coat was aliquoted, frozen at -30°C, then stored at -80°C. QIAGEN kits were used to extract genomic DNA from the buffy coat specimens. From the cysteine through the phenylalanine, the CDR3 covers 13 amino acids. Only the CDR3 bases that were read are kept: 30 of them, in frame from base 1. CDR1 and CDR2, looked up from the germline V gene (reference sequence), are DFQATT and SNEGSKA. Trimming takes 4 bases off V and 0 bases off J; junction bases not matched to a gene: 1. Note on this clone: This receptor's antigen is unknown. The CDR3 end falls 3 residues outside the read, so it is completed with the germline J gene.

The clonotype originates from a woman aged 18 to 75 with a cervical HPV16 infection that either progressed to CIN3+ or cleared (not recorded which). Sequenced material: blood buffy coat. In this chain, TRBV20-1 is recombined with TRBJ2-3, with 7 bases aligning to TRBD2. The CDR3 loop reads CSANSGSTDTQYF. The DNA read from the CDR3 is TGCAGTGCTAATAGCGGGAGCACAGATACG.